This T cell receptor beta chain was captured in a study of T-cell reconstitution after alpha-beta-depleted transplantation in children (TCRdb year 2016). Regarding the research as a whole: T-cell immune reconstitution after TCRalphabeta/CD19-depleted allogeneic hematopoietic cell transplantation in children was quantitatively tracked in the study by means of TCR repertoire profiling.

The library was obtained by PCR. This sample was sequenced with an Illumina HiSeq 2500. TCR libraries were prepared with molecular barcoding, using unique molecular identifiers to normalize TCRbeta repertoire quantification. Using fastp trimming at Q25 and MiXCR clonotype assembly, TCRdb reanalyzed the public sequencing data and kept in-frame beta chains. CDR3 protein duplicates are merged, each entry listing the most common genes and DNA. Present in this sample are nearly 350,000 distinct CDR3 sequences, around 15% of which were seen just once. The top ten clonotypes cover 35% to 50% of the sample. The sample's treatment or condition label, decoded: allogeneic hematopoietic cell transplantation with graft depleted of TCRalphabeta T cells and CD19 B cells. TCRalphabeta/CD19-depleted allogeneic hematopoietic cell grafts were given to the transplant recipients, all of whom were children. With respect to this clonotype: No antigen is known for it. Nothing much larger sits one base from this clone, and base qualities are not available.

The trim is 4 bases for V and 3 bases for J, with a gap of 9 bases between the germline ends. The germline V gene provides CDR1 SQVTM and CDR2 ANQGSEA. From its cysteine to its phenylalanine, the CDR3 spans 12 amino acids. Only the CDR3 region is kept as DNA, spanning 36 bases read in frame from base 1. Results the study describes overall, beyond this receptor: About two months after transplant, the apparently early recovery of alphabetaT-cell counts reportedly depended on just several hundred clones that had expanded rapidly and came from non-depleted graft cells. Hyperexpanded clone frequencies declined over subsequent months; after one year, T-cell counts and TCRbeta diversity were mostly attributed to newly produced T cells. The high TCRbeta diversity at day 60 in some patients was ascribed to recipient T cells and intrathymic progenitors that had survived conditioning.

Material: PBMCs, mostly from graft donor cells, obtained 360 days after TCRalphabeta/CD19-depleted stem cell transplant. The sequence derives from a male patient between 2 and 10 years old who had a stem cell transplant for acute lymphoblastic leukemia, so the T cells may come from the graft donor. The sequence links TRBV29-1 to TRBJ2-5, with no D gene named confidently. The DNA sequence follows: TGCAGCGTTGTTGCGATAGAAGAGACCCAGTACTTC. Its amino acids are CSVVAIEETQYF.